A single sample gave rise to the 22 T cell receptor beta chains below, sequenced in a study of CD8 T cells in Susac syndrome. A quantity of roughly 0.5 to 1 ug RNA underwent reverse transcription using random hexamers. A single record per CDR3 protein comes from TCRdb applying MiXCR to the immunoSEQ multiplex PCR reads. This sample carries some 190,000 distinct CDR3 sequences, approximately 94% of them seen once, and the ten largest clones take 0.15% to 0.2%. The sample was CD4+ T cells from PBMCs. These receptors originate from a human donor with Susac syndrome.

This chain joins TRBV12-3 or TRBV12-4 and TRBJ2-7; 10 bases map to TRBD1. The CDR3 extends over 14 amino acids. After removal of 3 bases from V and 6 bases from J, the junction contained 5 bases not matched to a gene. The CDR3 reads CASSFGTGVGEQYF. CDR3 DNA sequence: TGTGCCAGCAGTTTCGGGACAGGGGTAGGCGAGCAGTACTTC.

This sequence joins TRBV2 and TRBJ2-2, with 11 positions matching TRBD1. The length of the CDR3 is 16 residues. V trimming: 8 bases; J trimming: 5 bases; junction bases outside the gene matches: 10. The germline gives CDR1 SNHLY, CDR2 FYNNEI. The CDR3 DNA reads as TGTGCCAGCGGGGGACAGGGGGGTAGTTTGACCGGGGAGCTGTTTTTT. Its protein is CASGGQGGSLTGELFF.

The CDR3 DNA follows: TGTGCCAGCAGCTTAGGGTCCGAGACCCAGTACTTC. It specifies CASSLGSETQYF. This sequence joins TRBV7-9 and TRBJ2-5; D gene uncertain. Trimming pared 1 base from V and 5 bases from J, leaving 5 bases between. This CDR3 is 12 amino acids long. Looked up from germline, CDR1 is SEHNR and CDR2 is FQNEAQ (reference sequence).

The V gene is TRBV10-1, the J gene TRBJ1-4, with D uncertain. Deletions cut 0 bases from V and 8 bases from J, with 10 bases between. This CDR3 has 14 residues. CDR1 WNHNN and CDR2 SYGVQD come from the germline V gene (reference sequence). The CDR3 nucleotides read TGCGCCAGCAGTGAGTCGACGAGGCTAGAAAAACTGTTTTTT. The encoded protein is CASSESTRLEKLFF.

Here the CDR3 reads CASSHCRGDTGELFF. The CDR3 DNA is TGCGCCAGCAGTCATTGCAGGGGGGACACCGGGGAGCTGTTTTTT. V gene TRBV23-1 combines with J gene TRBJ2-2, with TRBD1 as a possible D gene (7 bases). TRBV23-1 is an ORF for which the function is uncertain. This CDR3 comprises 15 residues. V dropped 3 bases and J dropped 3 bases, with 11 bases sitting between them.

This clonotype was picked up a small number of times. The CDR3 sequence is CASSPGTSGGADTQYF. The CDR3 region has the DNA TGTGCCAGCAGCCCCGGGACTAGCGGGGGGGCAGATACGCAGTATTTT. The chain joins TRBV7-3 to TRBJ2-3; TRBD2 matches at 16 bases. Germline-derived CDR1 and CDR2 are SGHTA and FQGTGA. Germline trimming cut 5 bases from V and 4 bases from J; bases unmatched to any gene: 3. The CDR3 is 16 amino acids. Drawing the rest from reference TRBV7-3 and TRBJ2-3, the complete variable domain is GAGVSQTPSNKVTEKGKYVELRCDPISGHTALYWYRQSLGQGPEFLIYFQGTGAADDSGLPNDRFFAVRPEGSVSTLKIQRTERGDSAVYLCASSPGTSGGADTQYFGPGTRLTVL.

This rearrangement joins TRBV20-1 to TRBJ2-4, with 9 bases fitting TRBD2. CDR3 length equals 14 residues. With 3 bases clipped from V and 6 bases from J, the junction kept 6 bases outside the gene matches. The germline V gene encodes CDR1 DFQATT and CDR2 SNEGSKA (reference sequence). The CDR3 sequence is CSASGGGAINIQYF. The CDR3 coding sequence is TGCAGTGCTAGTGGCGGGGGGGCTATAAACATTCAGTACTTC.

The chain has TRBV20-1 and TRBJ2-3; 10 nucleotides line up with TRBD2. After removal of 5 bases from V and 1 base from J, the junction contained 12 bases not matched to a gene. The germline gives CDR1 DFQATT, CDR2 SNEGSKA (reference sequence). The CDR3 has 17 amino acids. This CDR3 is CSASTSGSFWGTDTQYF. CDR3 sequence (DNA): TGCAGTGCTTCGACTAGCGGGTCCTTCTGGGGCACAGATACGCAGTATTTT.

This chain uses TRBV9 with TRBJ2-1; 7 bases fit TRBD2. This CDR3 has 18 residues. CDR1 and CDR2 from the germline V gene are SGDLS and YYNGEE. V shed 0 bases, J shed 0 bases, and the junction held 9 bases outside the gene matches. The CDR3 bases are TGTGCCAGCAGCGTAGCGGGTAAGGCGGGGGACTCCTACAATGAGCAGTTCTTC. It is translated as CASSVAGKAGDSYNEQFF. The full variable domain, completed using reference TRBV9 and TRBJ2-1, is DSGVTQTPKHLITATGQRVTLRCSPRSGDLSVYWYQQSLDQGLQFLIQYYNGEERAKGNILERFSAQQFPDLHSELNLSSLELGDSALYFCASSVAGKAGDSYNEQFFGPGTRLTVL.

The V gene is TRBV20-1, the J gene TRBJ2-5, with unresolved D. CDR1 is DFQATT, CDR2 SNEGSKA, per germline (reference sequence). The CDR3 covers 16 residues. The V and J ends lost 3 bases and 1 base respectively, with 18 bases between them. In nucleotides, the CDR3 is TGCAGTGCTAGTAAGCCGGACCCCTCTGCCCAAGAGACCCAGTACTTC. This sequence encodes CSASKPDPSAQETQYF.

This clonotype has only one observation. The rearrangement joins TRBV20-1 to TRBJ2-7; 7 nucleotides match TRBD1. The CDR3 sequence is 16 residues long. Germline lookup yields CDR1 DFQATT and CDR2 SNEGSKA (reference sequence). The J segment lost 1 base and the V segment lost 5 bases, leaving 14 bases of the junction unmatched. CDR3 bases: TGCAGTGCTCCCTCCGCTGGGGACAGTGAGTCCTACGAGCAGTACTTC. Its translation: CSAPSAGDSESYEQYF.

CDR3 protein: CASSLTFAEAFF. CDR3 sequence (DNA): TGTGCCAGCAGTTTAACCTTTGCAGAAGCTTTCTTT. This rearrangement joins TRBV12-3 or TRBV12-4 to TRBJ1-1; no clear D gene. The CDR3 contains 12 residues. Deletions cut 2 bases from V and 8 bases from J, with 9 bases between.

The chain couples TRBV7-8 to TRBJ2-7; D not certain. Germline loops: CDR1 SGHVS, CDR2 FQNEAQ. Trimming left V 2 bases short and J 3 bases short, with 11 bases between. The CDR3 runs 14 residues. CDR3 DNA sequence: TGTGCCAGCAGCTTAAGACGGCTAAACTACGAGCAGTACTTC. It is translated as CASSLRRLNYEQYF.

This clonotype was observed once. The V gene is TRBV24-1, the J gene TRBJ1-1, with D hard to call. CDR1 and CDR2 from the germline V gene are KGHDR and SFDVKD. Trimming removed 7 bases from V and 4 bases from J, with 9 bases in between. This CDR3 spans 12 amino acids. CDR3: CATRGEGTEAFF. The CDR3 bases are TGTGCCACCAGGGGAGAGGGCACTGAAGCTTTCTTT.

This chain joins TRBV18 and TRBJ2-3; unclear D gene. V was cut by 0 bases and J by 0 bases, with 7 bases left in between. The germline gives CDR1 KGHSH, CDR2 LQKENI. The CDR3 consists of 15 residues. The CDR3 DNA sequence: TGTGCCAGCTCACCACCCCCCAGCAGCACAGATACGCAGTATTTT. Translation: CASSPPPSSTDTQYF. The full variable domain, rest sourced from reference TRBV18 and TRBJ2-3, is NAGVMQNPRHLVRRRGQEARLRCSPMKGHSHVYWYRQLPEEGLKFMVYLQKENIIDESGMPKERFSAEFPKEGPSILRIQQVVRGDSAAYFCASSPPPSSTDTQYFGPGTRLTVL.

This chain joins TRBV20-1 and TRBJ2-5; tentatively, D is TRBD2 (6 bases). Trimming pared 0 bases from V and 2 bases from J, leaving 10 bases between. From germline, CDR1 is DFQATT and CDR2 SNEGSKA (reference sequence). The CDR3 has 14 amino acids. CDR3 residues: CSARDLGGQETQYF. The CDR3 DNA reads as TGCAGTGCTAGAGATTTGGGGGGACAAGAGACCCAGTACTTC.

This chain uses TRBV7-9 with TRBJ2-7; TRBD1 matches 9 bases. This CDR3 comprises 15 residues. Germline loops: CDR1 SEHNR, CDR2 FQNEAQ (reference sequence). The J segment lost 4 bases and the V segment lost 5 bases, leaving 9 bases of the junction unmatched. The DNA for the CDR3 is TGTGCCAGCAGCCCACAGGGGGCGGGGAGTTACGAGCAGTACTTC. Protein product: CASSPQGAGSYEQYF.

This chain joins TRBV4-2 and TRBJ1-2; D unresolved. Germline V gene lookup returns CDR1 LGHNA and CDR2 YNFKEQ. V lost 4 bases, J lost 7 bases, and 16 bases lay in between. The CDR3 totals 14 residues. The CDR3 DNA sequence: TGTGCCAGCAGCCTATACCTGGTCACGGGTGGCTACACCTTC. The encoded protein is CASSLYLVTGGYTF.

This rearrangement joins TRBV20-1 to TRBJ1-5, with D possibly TRBD1 on 6 matching bases. CDR3 size: 15 residues. The germline V gene has CDR1 DFQATT and CDR2 SNEGSKA (reference sequence). Trimming pared 4 bases from V and 3 bases from J, leaving 16 bases between. The CDR3 nucleotides read TGCAGTGCTACCCGAGGAGGGACACTCAATCAGCCCCAGCATTTT. Residues: CSATRGGTLNQPQHF.

V gene TRBV20-1 combines with J gene TRBJ1-4; TRBD1 agrees at 7 bases. CDR3 length: 14 amino acids. CDR1 is DFQATT and CDR2 is SNEGSKA in the germline V gene (reference sequence). The junction had 9 bases not matched to a gene; V was cut back by 5 bases and J by 6 bases. CDR3 bases: TGCAGTGCTGGAAGACAGGGCACGGATGAAAAACTGTTTTTT. This translates into CSAGRQGTDEKLFF.

The gene calls are TRBV3-1 and TRBJ1-1; a weak D match, TRBD1 (5 bases). This CDR3 has 14 residues. Trimming removed 4 bases at V and 0 bases at J, with 9 bases between. Germline V gives CDR1 LGHDT, CDR2 YNNKEL (reference sequence). The CDR3 is CASSRDLMNTEAFF. Written as DNA, the CDR3 is TGTGCCAGCAGCCGGGACCTCATGAACACTGAAGCTTTCTTT. The variable domain in full, completed from reference TRBV3-1 and TRBJ1-1, reads DTAVSQTPKYLVTQMGNDKSIKCEQNLGHDTMYWYKQDSKKFLKIMFSYNNKELIINETVPNRFSPKSPDKAHLNLHINSLELGDSAVYFCASSRDLMNTEAFFGQGTRLTVV.

The chain has TRBV7-9 and TRBJ2-7; tentative D call: TRBD2 (5 bases). The CDR3 length is 14 residues. V was trimmed by 1 base and J by 2 bases, leaving 9 bases between them. Germline CDR1 is SEHNR and CDR2 is FQNEAQ (reference sequence). CDR3 nucleotides: TGTGCCAGCAGCTTAGTCGGGGAAACCTACGAGCAGTACTTC. Protein sequence: CASSLVGETYEQYF.